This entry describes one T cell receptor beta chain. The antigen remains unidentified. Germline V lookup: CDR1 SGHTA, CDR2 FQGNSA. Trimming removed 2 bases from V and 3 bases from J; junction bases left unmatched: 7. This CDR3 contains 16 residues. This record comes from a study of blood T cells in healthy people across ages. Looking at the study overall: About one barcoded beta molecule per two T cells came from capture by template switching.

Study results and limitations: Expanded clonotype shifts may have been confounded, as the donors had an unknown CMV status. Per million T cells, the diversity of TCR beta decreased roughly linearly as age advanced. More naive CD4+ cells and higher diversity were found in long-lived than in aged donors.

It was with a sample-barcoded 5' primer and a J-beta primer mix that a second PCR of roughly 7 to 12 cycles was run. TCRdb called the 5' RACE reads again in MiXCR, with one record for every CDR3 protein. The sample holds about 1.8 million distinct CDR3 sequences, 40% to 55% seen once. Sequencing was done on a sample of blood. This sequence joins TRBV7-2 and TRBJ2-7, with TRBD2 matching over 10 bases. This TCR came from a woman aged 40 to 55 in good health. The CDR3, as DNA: TGTGCCAGCAGCTTAAGCGGGGGGGCCTCCGGCTACGAGCAGTACTTC. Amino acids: CASSLSGGASGYEQYF.